The rows below give T cell receptor beta chains drawn from one sample of a study of Graves' ophthalmopathy and Graves' hyperthyroidism. MiXCR, run by TCRdb on the multiplex PCR reads, gives a single entry per CDR3 protein. The sample includes about 740,000 distinct CDR3 sequences, 40% of them seen just once. Material for sequencing was peripheral blood. The receptor source for this set is an adult man with Graves' ophthalmopathy. The CDR3 runs from the conserved cysteine through the conserved F or W. Each record gives: clone size, J gene, V gene, D gene, CDR3 protein. D genes are given only for firm matches. Only some rows state a clone size, as once, few, many or a class for expanded clones.

>NA|TRBJ2-2|TRBV10-3|NA
CASSVIGNTGELFF
>many|TRBJ2-5|TRBV20-1|NA
CSARSLGTLWQTQYF
>NA|TRBJ2-7|TRBV29-1|TRBD1
CSVEDSVQGVASEQYF
>few|TRBJ1-4|TRBV7-2|TRBD1
CASRRQGANEKLFF
>NA|TRBJ2-6|TRBV6-1|NA
CASWMRGDGANVLTF
>few|TRBJ1-2|TRBV19|TRBD1
CASRIITGTGGYTF
>many|TRBJ2-7|TRBV9|NA
CASSVGNSRYEQYF
>NA|TRBJ2-5|TRBV5-1|NA
CASSLGGDGTQYF
>NA|TRBJ2-1|TRBV20-1|NA
CSAREPSSYNEQFF
>NA|TRBJ1-6|TRBV11-1|NA
CAKDSPLHF
>NA|TRBJ2-5|TRBV5-4|NA
CASSQAYRASETQYF
>many|TRBJ1-2|TRBV19|NA
CASSINQAYGYTF
>many|TRBJ1-4|TRBV2|TRBD1
CASSEQTGINEKLFF
>NA|TRBJ1-1|TRBV20-1|NA
CSARSFSRVVGTEAFF
>NA|TRBJ1-2|TRBV4-3|NA
CASSPEHRARSVYGYTF
>NA|TRBJ1-6|TRBV15|TRBD1
CATSARTGGDSPLHF
>few|TRBJ2-7|TRBV14|TRBD1
CASSPDRGQAIYEQYF
>once|TRBJ2-7|TRBV15|TRBD1
CATSSLGQDYEQYF
>NA|TRBJ1-5|TRBV24-1|NA
CATSETTGPQHF
>many|TRBJ2-5|TRBV11-1|NA
CASSLGSVANQETQYF
>NA|TRBJ1-1|TRBV7-9|TRBD1
CASSLLTGGAMNTEAFF
>NA|TRBJ1-1|TRBV20-1|NA
CSARFPGTFLWAFF